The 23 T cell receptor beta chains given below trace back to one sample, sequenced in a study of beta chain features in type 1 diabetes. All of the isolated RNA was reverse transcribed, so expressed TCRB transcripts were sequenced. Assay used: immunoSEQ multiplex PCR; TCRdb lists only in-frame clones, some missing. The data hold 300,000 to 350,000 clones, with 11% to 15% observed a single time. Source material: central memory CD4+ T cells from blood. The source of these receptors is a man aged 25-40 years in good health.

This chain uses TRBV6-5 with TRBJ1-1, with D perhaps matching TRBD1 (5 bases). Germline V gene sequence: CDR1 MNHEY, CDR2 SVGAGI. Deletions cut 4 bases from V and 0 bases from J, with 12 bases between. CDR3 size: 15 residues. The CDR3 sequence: CASSFRGQLNTEAFF. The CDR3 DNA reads TGTGCCAGCAGTTTTCGAGGACAATTGAACACTGAAGCTTTCTTT.

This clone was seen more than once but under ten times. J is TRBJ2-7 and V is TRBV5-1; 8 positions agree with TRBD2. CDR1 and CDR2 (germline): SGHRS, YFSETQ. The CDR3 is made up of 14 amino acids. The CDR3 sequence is CASSSTSGPYEQYV. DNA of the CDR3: TGTGCCAGCAGCTCCACTAGCGGCCCCTACGAGCAGTACGTC.

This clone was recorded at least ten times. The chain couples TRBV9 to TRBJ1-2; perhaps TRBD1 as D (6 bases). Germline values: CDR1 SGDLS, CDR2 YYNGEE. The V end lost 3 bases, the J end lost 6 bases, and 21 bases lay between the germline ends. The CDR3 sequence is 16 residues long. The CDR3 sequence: CASSAGVIQSRDGYTF. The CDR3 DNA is TGTGCCAGCAGCGCAGGGGTCATACAGTCGCGGGATGGCTACACCTTC.

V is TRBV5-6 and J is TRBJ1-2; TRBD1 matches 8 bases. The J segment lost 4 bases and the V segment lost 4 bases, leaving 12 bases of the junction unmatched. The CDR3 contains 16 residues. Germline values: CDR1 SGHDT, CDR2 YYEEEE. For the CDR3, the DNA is TGTGCCAGCAGCCCGGACAGGGTCGGGACTCTCTATGGCTACACCTTC. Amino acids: CASSPDRVGTLYGYTF.

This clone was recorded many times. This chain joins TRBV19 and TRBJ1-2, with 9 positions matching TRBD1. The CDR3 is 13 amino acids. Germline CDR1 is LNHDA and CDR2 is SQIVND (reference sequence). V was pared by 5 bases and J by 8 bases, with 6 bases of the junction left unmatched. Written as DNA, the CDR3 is TGTGCCAGTAGTCAGTCGGACAGGGGCGGCTACACCTTC. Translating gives CASSQSDRGGYTF.

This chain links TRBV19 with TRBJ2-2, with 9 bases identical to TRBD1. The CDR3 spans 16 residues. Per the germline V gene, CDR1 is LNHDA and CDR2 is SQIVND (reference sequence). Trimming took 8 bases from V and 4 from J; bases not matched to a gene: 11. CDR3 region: CASRPRDRASTGELFF. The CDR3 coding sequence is TGTGCCAGTCGCCCGAGGGACAGGGCATCCACCGGGGAGCTGTTTTTT.

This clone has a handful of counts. CDR3 DNA: TGTGCCAGCAGCCTACAGGGAAGGGATACGCAGTATTTT. Translating gives CASSLQGRDTQYF. The V gene is TRBV7-2, the J gene TRBJ2-3; D is possibly TRBD1 (6 bases). This CDR3 contains 13 residues. Germline values: CDR1 SGHTA, CDR2 FQGNSA. The V gene lost 5 bases and the J gene lost 6 bases, with 12 bases spanning the gap.

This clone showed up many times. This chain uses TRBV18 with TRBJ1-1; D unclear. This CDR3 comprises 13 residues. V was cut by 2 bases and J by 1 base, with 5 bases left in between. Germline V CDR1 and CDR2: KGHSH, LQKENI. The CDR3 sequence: CASSPDQNTEAFF. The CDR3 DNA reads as TGTGCCAGCTCACCAGACCAGAACACTGAAGCTTTCTTT. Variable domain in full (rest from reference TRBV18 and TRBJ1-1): NAGVMQNPRHLVRRRGQEARLRCSPMKGHSHVYWYRQLPEEGLKFMVYLQKENIIDESGMPKERFSAEFPKEGPSILRIQQVVRGDSAAYFCASSPDQNTEAFFGQGTRLTVV.

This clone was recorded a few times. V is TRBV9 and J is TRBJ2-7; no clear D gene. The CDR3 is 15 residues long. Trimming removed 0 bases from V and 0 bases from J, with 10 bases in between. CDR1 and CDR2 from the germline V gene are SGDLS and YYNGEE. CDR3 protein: CASSVGPSGSYEQYF. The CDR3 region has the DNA TGTGCCAGCAGCGTAGGGCCCTCGGGCTCCTACGAGCAGTACTTC.

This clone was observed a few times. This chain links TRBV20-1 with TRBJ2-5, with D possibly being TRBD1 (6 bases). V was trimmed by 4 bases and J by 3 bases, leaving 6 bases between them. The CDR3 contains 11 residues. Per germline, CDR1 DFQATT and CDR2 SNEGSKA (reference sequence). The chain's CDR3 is CSATGEETQYF. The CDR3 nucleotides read TGCAGTGCTACAGGGGAAGAGACCCAGTACTTC.

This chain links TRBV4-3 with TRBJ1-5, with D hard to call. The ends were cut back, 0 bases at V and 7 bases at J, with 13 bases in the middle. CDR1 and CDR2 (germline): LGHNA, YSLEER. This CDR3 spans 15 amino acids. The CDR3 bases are TGCGCCAGCAGCCAAGAACACTCCCGAGGCCAGCCCCAGCATTTT. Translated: CASSQEHSRGQPQHF.

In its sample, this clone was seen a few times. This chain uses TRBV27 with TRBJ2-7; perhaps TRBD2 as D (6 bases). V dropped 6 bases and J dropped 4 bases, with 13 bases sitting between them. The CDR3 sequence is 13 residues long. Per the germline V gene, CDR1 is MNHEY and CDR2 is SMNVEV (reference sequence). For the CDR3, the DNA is TGTGCCAGCAGCGATCAGACTAGTTACGAGCAGTACGTC. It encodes CASSDQTSYEQYV.

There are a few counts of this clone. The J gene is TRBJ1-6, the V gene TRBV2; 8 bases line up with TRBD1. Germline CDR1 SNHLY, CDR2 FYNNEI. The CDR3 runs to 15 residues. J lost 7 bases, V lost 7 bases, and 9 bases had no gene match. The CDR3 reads CASTKQGGRNSPLHF. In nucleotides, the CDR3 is TGTGCCAGCACTAAACAGGGGGGACGAAATTCACCCCTCCACTTT.

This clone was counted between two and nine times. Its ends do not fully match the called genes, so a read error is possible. This CDR3 reads CASSLLDRQPNF. The CDR3 nucleotides are TGCGCCAGCAGCTTGTTGGATAGACAGCCGAACTTC. The chain has TRBV5-1 and TRBJ2-7; possible D gene TRBD1, 5 bases. The germline V gene encodes CDR1 SGHRS and CDR2 YFSETQ. The CDR3 extends over 12 amino acids. Full variable domain (remainder filled in from reference TRBV5-1 and TRBJ2-7): KAGVTQTPRYLIKTRGQQVTLSCSPISGHRSVSWYQQTPGQGLQFLFEYFSETQRNKGNFPGRFSGRQFSNSRSEMNVSTLELGDSALYLCASSLLDRQPNFGPGTRLTVT.

CDR3 region: CAWSLNYREKGYEQYF. The CDR3 DNA is TGTGCCTGGAGTCTCAATTACAGGGAAAAAGGATACGAGCAGTACTTC. The rearrangement links TRBV30 to TRBJ2-7; TRBD1 is a possible D gene (6 bases). The V gene lost 2 bases and the J gene lost 4 bases, with 21 bases spanning the gap. This CDR3 is built from 16 residues. Germline values: CDR1 GTSNPN, CDR2 SVGIG (reference sequence). The variable domain in full, completed from reference TRBV30 and TRBJ2-7, reads SQTIHQWPATLVQPVGSPLSLECTVEGTSNPNLYWYRQAAGRGLQLLFYSVGIGQISSEVPQNLSASRPQDRQFILSSKKLLLSDSGFYLCAWSLNYREKGYEQYFGPGTRLTVT.

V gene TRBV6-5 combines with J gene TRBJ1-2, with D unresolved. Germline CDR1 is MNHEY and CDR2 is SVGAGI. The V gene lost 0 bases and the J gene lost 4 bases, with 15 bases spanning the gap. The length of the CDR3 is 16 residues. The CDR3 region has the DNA TGTGCCAGCAGTTACTCCGGTGAGCGTCGCGGCTATGGCTACACCTTC. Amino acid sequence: CASSYSGERRGYGYTF.

DNA of the CDR3: TGTGCCAGCAGTTTTTGGGCTAGCGGGTTGGGCTGCGAGCAGTACGTC. This encodes CASSFWASGLGCEQYV. The J gene is TRBJ2-7, the V gene TRBV27; 8 positions agree with TRBD2. This CDR3 region has 16 residues. Germline V lookup: CDR1 MNHEY, CDR2 SMNVEV (reference sequence). V dropped 3 bases and J dropped 6; count of bases not matched to a gene: 13.

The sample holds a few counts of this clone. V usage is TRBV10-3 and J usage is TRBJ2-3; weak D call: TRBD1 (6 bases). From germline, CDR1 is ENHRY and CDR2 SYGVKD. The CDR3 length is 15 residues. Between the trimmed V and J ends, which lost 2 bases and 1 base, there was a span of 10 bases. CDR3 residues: CAISERGSRTDTQYF. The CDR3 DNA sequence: TGTGCCATCAGTGAGAGGGGGTCCCGCACAGATACGCAGTATTTT.

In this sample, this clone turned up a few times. The CDR3 DNA reads TGTGCCAGCAGCTTAGATCTTGGGGGAGGGGATACGCAGTATTTT. Translated: CASSLDLGGGDTQYF. The V gene is TRBV7-2, the J gene TRBJ2-3, with 7 bases identical to TRBD2. The CDR3 extends over 15 amino acids. Trimming took 1 base from V and 6 from J; bases not matched to a gene: 7. From germline, CDR1 is SGHTA and CDR2 FQGNSA. The full variable domain, its missing parts supplied by reference TRBV7-2 and TRBJ2-3, is GAGVSQSPSNKVTEKGKDVELRCDPISGHTALYWYRQSLGQGLEFLIYFQGNSAPDKSGLPSDRFSAERTGGSVSTLTIQRTQQEDSAVYLCASSLDLGGGDTQYFGPGTRLTVL.

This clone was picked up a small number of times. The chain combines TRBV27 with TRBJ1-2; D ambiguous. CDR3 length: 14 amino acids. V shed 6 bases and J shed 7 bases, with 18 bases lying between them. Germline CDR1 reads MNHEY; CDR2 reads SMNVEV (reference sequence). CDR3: CASSSSDLAGGYTF. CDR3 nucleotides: TGTGCCAGCAGCTCGTCCGACTTAGCGGGTGGCTACACCTTC.

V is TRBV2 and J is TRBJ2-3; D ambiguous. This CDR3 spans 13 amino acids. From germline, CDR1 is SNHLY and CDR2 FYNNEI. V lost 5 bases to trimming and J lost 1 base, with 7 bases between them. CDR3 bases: TGTGCCAGCAGTTGGACCGGCACAGATACGCAGTATTTT. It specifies CASSWTGTDTQYF. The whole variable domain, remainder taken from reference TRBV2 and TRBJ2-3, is EPEVTQTPSHQVTQMGQEVILRCVPISNHLYFYWYRQILGQKVEFLVSFYNNEISEKSEIFDDQFSVERPDGSNFTLKIRSTKLEDSAMYFCASSWTGTDTQYFGPGTRLTVL.

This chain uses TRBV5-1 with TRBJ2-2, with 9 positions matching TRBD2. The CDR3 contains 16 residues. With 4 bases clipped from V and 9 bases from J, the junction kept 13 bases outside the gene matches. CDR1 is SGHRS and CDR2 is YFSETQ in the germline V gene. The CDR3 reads CASSGNSGGSGRELFF. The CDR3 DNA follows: TGCGCCAGCAGCGGTAATAGCGGGGGATCAGGCCGGGAGCTGTTTTTT.

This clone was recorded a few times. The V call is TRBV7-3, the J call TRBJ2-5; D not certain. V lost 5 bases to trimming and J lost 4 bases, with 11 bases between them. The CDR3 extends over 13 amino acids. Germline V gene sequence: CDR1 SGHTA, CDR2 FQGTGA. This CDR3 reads CASSPAPRETQYF. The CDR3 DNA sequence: TGTGCCAGCAGCCCAGCCCCCCGAGAGACCCAGTACTTC.